This entry lists 32 T cell receptor beta chains sequenced from one sample in a study of shared clonotypes between healthy human individuals. Generated by immunoSEQ multiplex PCR, the TCRdb table keeps only in-frame clones and is missing some. This sample has roughly 1.5 million clones, with 98% found just once. The sample was naive CD4+ T cells sorted from blood. Subset described: CD45RA+ positively selected. The receptors stem from a man aged 25 to 45 in good health.

The CDR3: CASSLRQGRCEQYF. Written as DNA, the CDR3 is TGTGCCAGCAGCTTACGACAGGGCCGTTGCGAGCAGTACTTC. The V call is TRBV7-4, the J call TRBJ2-7; 7 nucleotides line up with TRBD1. The CDR3 has 14 amino acids. With 2 bases clipped from V and 6 bases from J, the junction kept 7 bases outside the gene matches. Germline values: CDR1 SGHVT, CDR2 SQSDAQ. The variable domain in full, completed from reference TRBV7-4 and TRBJ2-7, reads GAGVSQSPRYKVAKRGRDVALRCDSISGHVTLYWYRQTLGQGSEVLTYSQSDAQRDKSGRPSGRFSAERPERSVSTLKIQRTEQGDSAVYLCASSLRQGRCEQYFGPGTRLTVT.

The rearrangement joins TRBV18 to TRBJ1-1; D may be TRBD1 (5 bases). Germline CDR1 and CDR2: KGHSH and LQKENI. The CDR3 loop spans 15 amino acids. V was pared by 0 bases and J by 5 bases, with 13 bases between. The CDR3 region is CASSPPGRWGTEAFF. DNA for the CDR3: TGTGCCAGCTCACCACCGGGACGCTGGGGAACTGAAGCTTTCTTT.

The rearrangement links TRBV9 to TRBJ2-3; TRBD2 agrees at 9 bases. Germline values: CDR1 SGDLS, CDR2 YYNGEE. The CDR3 totals 16 residues. V shed 0 bases and J 3 bases; nucleotides not matched to a gene: 5. CDR3 DNA: TGTGCCAGCAGCGTAGGTAATAGCGGGAGAACAGATACGCAGTATTTT. It translates to CASSVGNSGRTDTQYF. The full variable domain, in which reference TRBV9 and TRBJ2-3 provide the parts outside the CDR3, is DSGVTQTPKHLITATGQRVTLRCSPRSGDLSVYWYQQSLDQGLQFLIQYYNGEERAKGNILERFSAQQFPDLHSELNLSSLELGDSALYFCASSVGNSGRTDTQYFGPGTRLTVL.

This sequence joins TRBV7-9 and TRBJ1-3, with unresolved D. Germline assignment: CDR1 SEHNR and CDR2 FQNEAQ (reference sequence). The V end lost 6 bases, the J end lost 0 bases, and 12 bases lay between the germline ends. This CDR3 is built from 15 residues. The CDR3 sequence: CASRAPGFSGNTIYF. The CDR3, as DNA: TGTGCCAGCAGGGCCCCTGGTTTCTCTGGAAACACCATATATTTT.

CDR3 residues: CASSSRDRFYEQYF. CDR3 sequence (DNA): TGTGCCAGCAGTTCCCGGGACAGATTCTACGAGCAGTACTTC. This chain connects TRBV27 to TRBJ2-7; 7 bases match TRBD1. The CDR3 has 14 amino acids. Trimming removed 4 bases from V and 3 bases from J; junction bases left unmatched: 6. CDR1 and CDR2 (germline): MNHEY, SMNVEV (reference sequence).

Note on this clone: This sample includes further DNA sequences coding for the same CDR3. J is TRBJ2-5 and V is TRBV6-1; D is undetermined. This CDR3 has 11 residues. V lost 3 bases and J 4 bases, leaving 3 bases between the germline ends. Germline assignment: CDR1 MNHNS and CDR2 SASEGT. The CDR3 loop reads CASSEGETQYF. CDR3 DNA: TGTGCCAGCAGTGAGGGAGAGACCCAGTACTTC.

On this clone: Additional DNA sequences in this sample encode the identical CDR3. The chain is built from TRBV30 and TRBJ2-2; D is unclear. This CDR3 has 13 amino acids. V was trimmed by 0 bases and J by 6 bases, leaving 8 bases between them. Germline V CDR1 and CDR2: GTSNPN, SVGIG (reference sequence). CDR3 nucleotides: TGTGCCTGGAGTGTACTATTTTCCGGGGAGCTGTTTTTT. It specifies CAWSVLFSGELFF. Based on the CDR3 plus reference TRBV30 and TRBJ2-2, the full variable domain is SQTIHQWPATLVQPVGSPLSLECTVEGTSNPNLYWYRQAAGRGLQLLFYSVGIGQISSEVPQNLSASRPQDRQFILSSKKLLLSDSGFYLCAWSVLFSGELFFGEGSRLTVL.

The chain couples TRBV2 to TRBJ1-2; D is perhaps TRBD1 (6 bases). Trimming removed 5 bases at V and 4 bases at J, with 17 bases between. This CDR3 contains 15 residues. Germline V lookup: CDR1 SNHLY, CDR2 FYNNEI. CDR3 nucleotides: TGTGCCAGCAGTTACAAACAGGGTCAAGGCTATGGCTACACCTTC. Translated: CASSYKQGQGYGYTF.

J is TRBJ1-4 and V is TRBV2; D ambiguous. Looked up from germline, CDR1 is SNHLY and CDR2 is FYNNEI. With 4 bases removed from V and 0 bases from J, the gap between germline ends came to 18 bases. The CDR3 sequence is 18 residues long. The CDR3 loop reads CASSGVAGRQTTNEKLFF. DNA for the CDR3: TGTGCCAGCAGTGGGGTAGCAGGCCGCCAAACAACTAATGAAAAACTGTTTTTT.

This chain links TRBV6-5 with TRBJ2-3; a weak D match, TRBD1 (5 bases). Germline-derived CDR1 and CDR2 are MNHEY and SVGAGI. The CDR3 spans 13 residues. Trimming cost V 8 bases and J 3 bases, with 12 bases left between them. The CDR3 region is CASCRDRTDTQYF. The DNA for the CDR3 is TGTGCCAGCTGCAGGGATAGGACAGATACGCAGTATTTT.

The chain combines TRBV28 with TRBJ1-1; the match to TRBD1 covers 8 bases. The CDR3 contains 14 residues. CDR1 and CDR2 from the germline V gene are MDHEN and SYDVKM. Trimming removed 6 bases from V and 4 bases from J; junction bases left unmatched: 7. The CDR3 DNA reads as TGTGCCAGCAGACAACAGGGGGAGGGCACTGAAGCTTTCTTT. Protein: CASRQQGEGTEAFF.

As for this clone: Relative to the germline gene, one junction end is altered; a read error may explain this. The rearrangement joins TRBV7-9 to TRBJ2-1; 9 nucleotides align to TRBD2. The CDR3 runs to 16 residues. CDR1 and CDR2 (germline): SEHNR, FQNEAQ (reference sequence). CDR3 bases: TGTGCCAGCAGTTTAGCCGGCGGGAGGGCCATCAATGAGCAGTTCTTC. Protein product: CASSLAGGRAINEQFF.

The chain couples TRBV7-3 to TRBJ2-7; D is ambiguous. Trimming removed 5 bases at V and 2 bases at J, with 10 bases between. CDR3 length equals 13 residues. The germline CDR1 and CDR2 sequences are SGHTA and FQGTGA. The CDR3 nucleotides are TGTGCCAGCAGCATGGACCTGGCCTACGAGCAGTACTTC. Translated, it gives CASSMDLAYEQYF. The full variable domain, its missing parts supplied by reference TRBV7-3 and TRBJ2-7, is GAGVSQTPSNKVTEKGKYVELRCDPISGHTALYWYRQSLGQGPEFLIYFQGTGAADDSGLPNDRFFAVRPEGSVSTLKIQRTERGDSAVYLCASSMDLAYEQYFGPGTRLTVT.

The chain is built from TRBV9 and TRBJ2-1; D remains ambiguous. This CDR3 has 13 amino acids. CDR1 is SGDLS and CDR2 is YYNGEE in the germline V gene. Between the trimmed V and J ends, which lost 4 bases and 10 bases, there was a span of 15 bases. CDR3 nucleotides: TGTGCCAGCAGCCCCGGGCCCACGAGGGAGCAGTTCTTC. Residues: CASSPGPTREQFF.

The chain links TRBV7-2 to TRBJ2-7; no definite D call. Looked up from germline, CDR1 is SGHTA and CDR2 is FQGNSA. This CDR3 is built from 14 residues. V lost 7 bases and J 5 bases, leaving 18 bases between the germline ends. The CDR3 DNA reads TGTGCCAGCACCCAAGGCCCGGGTTCGCACGAGCAGTACTTC. This sequence encodes CASTQGPGSHEQYF.

The chain uses TRBV5-1 and TRBJ2-1; 8 nucleotides line up with TRBD2. In germline, CDR1 is SGHRS, CDR2 YFSETQ. The CDR3 is made up of 15 amino acids. V gave up 2 bases and J gave up 5 bases; unmatched junction bases: 6. As DNA, the CDR3 is TGCGCCAGCAGCTTTCGCAATAGCGGGGACAATGAGCAGTTCTTC. This gives the protein CASSFRNSGDNEQFF.

The DNA of the CDR3 is TGTGCCAGCAGCCAAGGCAGCACTAGCGGAAAACACGCTGAGCAGTTCTTC. This gives the protein CASSQGSTSGKHAEQFF. This chain joins TRBV14 and TRBJ2-1; 8 nucleotides agree with TRBD2. The CDR3 sequence is 17 residues long. After removal of 1 base from V and 9 bases from J, the junction contained 14 bases not matched to a gene. Germline lookup yields CDR1 SGHDN and CDR2 FVKESK.

The chain carries TRBV5-6 and TRBJ2-3; D remains ambiguous. This CDR3 spans 15 amino acids. Trimming pared 1 base from V and 1 base from J, leaving 10 bases between. In germline, CDR1 is SGHDT, CDR2 YYEEEE. The DNA of the CDR3 is TGTGCCAGCAGCTTGAGCGTGCCTCGCACAGATACGCAGTATTTT. It codes for CASSLSVPRTDTQYF.

This sequence joins TRBV5-1 and TRBJ1-4, with 9 bases lining up with TRBD1. V shed 5 bases and J 8 bases; nucleotides not matched to a gene: 4. CDR1 and CDR2 from the germline V gene are SGHRS and YFSETQ. The CDR3 loop spans 13 amino acids. In DNA form, the CDR3 reads TGCGCCAGCAGAACGGGACAGGGCGAAAAACTGTTTTTT. This codes for CASRTGQGEKLFF.

V gene TRBV28 combines with J gene TRBJ2-7; TRBD1 agrees at 9 bases. The germline CDR1 and CDR2 sequences are MDHEN and SYDVKM. The CDR3 length is 15 residues. The V segment lost 6 bases and the J segment 2 bases; nucleotides outside the gene matches: 8. CDR3: CASSPGTGWAYEQYF. CDR3 nucleotide sequence: TGTGCCAGCAGCCCCGGGACAGGGTGGGCCTACGAGCAGTACTTC.

This sequence joins TRBV11-2 and TRBJ1-5; D ambiguous. The germline V and J ends were trimmed by 4 bases and 4 bases, with 8 bases remaining between them. The CDR3 sequence is 13 residues long. Germline CDR1 SGHAT, CDR2 FQNNGV. The CDR3 region has the DNA TGTGCCAGCAGCTCCCTCAGAAATCAGCCCCAGCATTTT. Its translation: CASSSLRNQPQHF.

The V and J genes are TRBV5-1 and TRBJ1-4; tentatively, D is TRBD1 (5 bases). The V gene's germline CDR1 is SGHRS and CDR2 YFSETQ. V was clipped by 4 bases and J by 7 bases, with 11 bases between them. This CDR3 contains 13 residues. CDR3 nucleotide sequence: TGCGCCAGCAGCCCACCCCAGGGTGAAAAACTGTTTTTT. This gives the protein CASSPPQGEKLFF.

The chain uses TRBV2 and TRBJ2-1, with D tentatively TRBD2 (5 bases). V was cut by 0 bases and J by 0 bases, with 9 bases left in between. Germline V gene sequence: CDR1 SNHLY, CDR2 FYNNEI. The CDR3 runs to 16 residues. The CDR3 region is CASSEAGLSSYNEQFF. The CDR3 region has the DNA TGTGCCAGCAGTGAAGCAGGACTTAGCTCCTACAATGAGCAGTTCTTC. Using reference TRBV2 and TRBJ2-1 for the parts outside the CDR3, the full variable domain is EPEVTQTPSHQVTQMGQEVILRCVPISNHLYFYWYRQILGQKVEFLVSFYNNEISEKSEIFDDQFSVERPDGSNFTLKIRSTKLEDSAMYFCASSEAGLSSYNEQFFGPGTRLTVL.

The V call is TRBV21-1, the J call TRBJ2-7; the table's D gene call, TRBD1, was not cross checked with the DNA. TRBV21-1 is a known pseudogene. This CDR3 contains 15 residues. DNA of the CDR3: TGTGCCAGCAGCAAATACGACAGGGGGCCCTACGAGCAGTACTTC. It is translated as CASSKYDRGPYEQYF.

This clone has a single count. V and J are TRBV5-1 and TRBJ2-5, with 8 bases matching TRBD2. The CDR3 loop spans 13 amino acids. Losses at the gene ends were 5 bases for V and 5 bases for J; bases not matched to a gene: 5. Germline V gives CDR1 SGHRS, CDR2 YFSETQ. CDR3 DNA sequence: TGCGCCAGCAGGACGGGAGGGCCGGAGACCCAGTACTTC. It yields the protein CASRTGGPETQYF.

This chain joins TRBV27 and TRBJ1-2; 8 bases map to TRBD1. CDR3 length: 15 amino acids. Trimming at V came to 5 bases and at J to 6 bases, leaving 11 bases not matched to a gene. The germline CDR1 and CDR2 sequences are MNHEY and SMNVEV (reference sequence). The CDR3 sequence is CASSGYMTGVDGYTF. The CDR3 DNA is TGTGCCAGCAGTGGGTACATGACAGGGGTTGATGGCTACACCTTC.

Turning to this clone: The same CDR3 arises from other DNA sequences in this sample as well. The chain carries TRBV5-6 and TRBJ2-7; D is uncertain. The CDR3 is 12 amino acids. V was clipped by 0 bases and J by 4 bases, with 5 bases between them. Germline V gives CDR1 SGHDT, CDR2 YYEEEE. CDR3 residues: CASSLAVYEQYF. CDR3 DNA sequence: TGTGCCAGCAGCTTGGCTGTTTACGAGCAGTACTTC.

The chain couples TRBV6-6 to TRBJ2-5; the match to TRBD1 covers 11 bases. With 5 bases clipped from V and 5 bases from J, the junction kept 4 bases outside the gene matches. Germline loops: CDR1 MNHNY, CDR2 SVGAGI (reference sequence). CDR3 length equals 14 residues. The CDR3 DNA is TGTGCCAGCAGTCGGACAGGGGGCGCCGAGACCCAGTACTTC. It yields the protein CASSRTGGAETQYF.

V and J are TRBV27 and TRBJ1-2; unclear D gene. Looked up from germline, CDR1 is MNHEY and CDR2 is SMNVEV (reference sequence). The CDR3 covers 15 residues. V was shortened by 3 bases and J by 4 bases, with 15 bases between the two germline ends. The CDR3 region is CASSLKTARGYGYTF. The DNA of the CDR3 is TGTGCCAGCAGTTTGAAAACAGCCCGAGGCTATGGCTACACCTTC.

V and J are TRBV7-6 and TRBJ2-1; the match to TRBD2 covers 13 bases. This CDR3 is 18 amino acids long. The trim removed 1 base at V and 9 bases at J, leaving 12 bases unmatched. Germline assignment: CDR1 SGHVS and CDR2 FNYEAQ. CDR3 in DNA: TGTGCCAGCAGCTTAGTGGTCGCACTAGCGGGAGGGCTTGGTGAGCAGTTCTTC. It encodes CASSLVVALAGGLGEQFF.

The V call is TRBV6-5, the J call TRBJ2-7; D may be TRBD1 or TRBD2 (5 bases each). Germline CDR1 MNHEY, CDR2 SVGAGI. This CDR3 region has 15 residues. The V end was cut by 5 bases, the J end by 2 bases, with 16 bases between. In DNA form, the CDR3 reads TGTGCCAGCAGTATCGGGACGCACGCCGCCTACGAGCAGTACTTC. This sequence encodes CASSIGTHAAYEQYF.

V and J are TRBV7-2 and TRBJ2-5; a weak D match, TRBD2 (5 bases). Germline V lookup: CDR1 SGHTA, CDR2 FQGNSA. There are 14 residues in the CDR3. The germline V and J ends were trimmed by 3 bases and 2 bases, with 10 bases remaining between them. CDR3 coding DNA: TGTGCCAGCAGCTTCCAATCGGGGCAAGAGACCCAGTACTTC. Amino acids: CASSFQSGQETQYF.